The sample holds many counts of the clone carrying this T cell receptor (beta chain). As yet, its antigen is unknown. The same CDR3 also results from other DNA sequences found in this sample. Expressed TCRB transcripts were sequenced because the isolated RNA had all been reverse transcribed beforehand. The assay was immunoSEQ multiplex PCR, and TCRdb's table has in-frame clones only and misses some. The sample has around 340,000 clones, around 8.5% seen once. The sample belongs to a study of beta chain features in type 1 diabetes. Regarding the study as a whole: All four CD4+ subsets from Type 1 diabetes patients carried moderately but significantly shorter TCRB CDR3s. Sequencing of cDNA might inflate the share of cells that strongly express TCR. Patients with type 1 diabetes carried fewer insertions and had more deletions at their VDJ junctions.

From germline, CDR1 is KGHSH and CDR2 LQKENI. V lost 2 bases, J lost 4 bases, and 9 bases lay in between. CDR3 size: 14 residues. The source is a man under 40 with type 1 diabetes. The chain recombines TRBV18 with TRBJ1-5; no definite D call. The sample was central memory CD4+ T cells from blood. CDR3 amino acids: CASSPEGPNQPQHF. The CDR3 DNA reads as TGTGCCAGCTCACCAGAGGGTCCAAATCAGCCCCAGCATTTT.